The TCR beta chain described here comes from a study of cytomegalovirus exposure and HLA in healthy donors. Study results and limitations: Among donors in an Asian-associated ancestry cluster, a later analysis reportedly found fewer N-insertions than the roughly 610-donor mean.

The V gene end was trimmed by 7 bases and the J gene end by 6 bases; junction bases not matched to a gene: 19. Germline V gene lookup returns CDR1 SGHTA and CDR2 FQGNSA. This CDR3 has 17 amino acids. In regard to this clone: Its cognate antigen is unknown.

A multiplex PCR was run with 60 Vbeta primers and 13 Jbeta primers. The repertoire was sequenced with immunoSEQ multiplex PCR; TCRdb's copy has only in-frame clones and lacks some. The data show about 160,000 clones, 65% to 85% seen once. The specimen sequenced was PBMCs. The origin of this receptor is a woman aged 25 to 45 in good health and CMV-seropositive. V usage is TRBV7-2 and J usage is TRBJ1-2; 8 bases map to TRBD1. CDR3 protein: CASTWATGVVFGDGYTF. Written as DNA, the CDR3 is TGTGCCAGCACCTGGGCGACAGGGGTAGTCTTCGGGGATGGCTACACCTTC.